This is a list of T cell receptor beta chains from one sample in a study of cytomegalovirus exposure and HLA in healthy donors. The protocol was immunoSEQ multiplex PCR, while the TCRdb copy is restricted to in-frame clones and leaves out a portion. The repertoire table contains some 110,000 clones. Specimen: PBMCs. The receptors were sampled from a man between 35 and 55 years old in good health and CMV-seropositive. Both conserved end residues are part of each CDR3. A D gene is named only where the DNA matches it firmly.

V	J	D	DNA	CDR3
TRBV6-5	TRBJ2-3	TRBD2	TGTGCCAGCAGTTTCGTATTGGCGGGAGGACTGGATACGCAGTATTTT	CASSFVLAGGLDTQYF
TRBV29-1	TRBJ1-1	-	TGCAGCGTTGAACCCCAGGGGAACACTGAAGCTTTCTTT	CSVEPQGNTEAFF
TRBV5-1	TRBJ2-3	TRBD1	TGCGCCAGCAGCTGGGGACAGGGTATGTTCACAGATACGCAGTATTTT	CASSWGQGMFTDTQYF
TRBV9	TRBJ1-2	-	TGTGCCAGCAGCGTAGATTGGGGTCCCCGGGGGGGCTACACCTTC	CASSVDWGPRGGYTF
TRBV28	TRBJ2-7	-	TGTGCCAGCAGTTTCTTCGACGAGCAGTACTTC	CASSFFDEQYF
TRBV5-4	TRBJ2-5	TRBD1	TGTGCCAGCAGCTTCGGGACAGTCCCCCAAGAGACCCAGTACTTC	CASSFGTVPQETQYF
TRBV7-3	TRBJ2-2	-	TGTGCCAGCAGCTTAACGCAGAACCCGAACACCGGGGAGCTGTTTTTT	CASSLTQNPNTGELFF
TRBV5-1	TRBJ1-1	TRBD1	TGCGCCAGCAGCCGACAGGGGGGGGTGGACACTGAAGCTTTCTTT	CASSRQGGVDTEAFF
TRBV2	TRBJ2-7	-	TGTGCCAGCAGTGAGGACTACCACGAGCAGTACTTC	CASSEDYHEQYF
TRBV5-6	TRBJ2-7	TRBD2	TGTGCCAGCACCCTCGGGCTAGCGGGAGCCTACGAGCAGTACTTC	CASTLGLAGAYEQYF
TRBV2	TRBJ2-3	TRBD1	TGTGCCGGCCGGGACAGGGGGACAGATACGCAGTATTTT	CAGRDRGTDTQYF
TRBV9	TRBJ1-2	-	TGTGCCAGCAGCGTAGCGAGTGAAGGGGCAAGTGGCTACACCTTC	CASSVASEGASGYTF
TRBV7-6	TRBJ2-5	TRBD2	TGTGCCAGCAGCGGAGGGGTAGGGGAGGGAGAGACCCAGTACTTC	CASSGGVGEGETQYF
TRBV28	TRBJ1-1	TRBD1	TGTGCCAGCAGAGGACAGGGAAACACTGAAGCTTTCTTT	CASRGQGNTEAFF
TRBV28	TRBJ1-1	-	TGTGCCAGCAGTTTGGGAGGGTTGGGGGTTGAAGCTTTCTTT	CASSLGGLGVEAFF
TRBV5-1	TRBJ1-1	-	TGCGCCAGCAGCCTGAAGGGACAACCCCTCATGAACACTGAAGCTTTCTTT	CASSLKGQPLMNTEAFF
TRBV5-6	TRBJ2-7	-	TGTGCCAGCAGCTTTGGTCCCCTAGGAGGCTACGAGCAGTACTTC	CASSFGPLGGYEQYF
TRBV25-1	TRBJ2-1	-	TGTGCCAGCAGTGGAGCGGTTAGGGTTTGGTTCTTC	CASSGAVRVWFF
TRBV28	TRBJ2-4	TRBD2	TGTGCCAGCAGTCCCCGGGACTACACAAAAGCCAAAAACATTCAGTACTTC	CASSPRDYTKAKNIQYF
TRBV15	TRBJ2-7	TRBD2	TGTGCCACCAGCATTCGGCGCCTTGGGGGGGGCTACGAGCAGTACTTC	CATSIRRLGGGYEQYF
TRBV21-1	TRBJ2-5	-	TGTGCCAGCAGCTGGGGGACTAATTACCGGGAGACCCAGTACTTC	CASSWGTNYRETQYF
TRBV5-1	TRBJ2-2	-	TGCGCCAGCAGCTTGTATATCGGGGAGCTGTTTTTT	CASSLYIGELFF
TRBV7-8	TRBJ2-1	TRBD2	TGTGCCAGCAGACAAACCATGGCGGCGGGAGCCTACAATGAGCAGTTCTTC	CASRQTMAAGAYNEQFF
TRBV28	TRBJ1-1	-	TGTGCCAGCAGTGGAGGGATAGGGAACACTGAAGCTTTCTTT	CASSGGIGNTEAFF
TRBV11-3	TRBJ2-3	-	TGTGCCAGCAGCTTAGATGGGAGGAGCACAGATACGCAGTATTTT	CASSLDGRSTDTQYF
TRBV10-3	TRBJ2-7	-	TGTGCCATCAGTGAGAGGCAGGGCCCCTACGAGCAGTACTTC	CAISERQGPYEQYF
TRBV10-3	TRBJ2-2	-	TGTGCCATCAGTGATAGTAGCGGCCGGGGTTTTTATTCCCCCGGGGAGCTGTTTTTT	CAISDSSGRGFYSPGELFF
TRBV30	TRBJ1-5	-	TGTGCCTGGAGTACAGGGATGGATCAGCCCCAGCATTTT	CAWSTGMDQPQHF
TRBV6-1	TRBJ1-2	TRBD1	TGTGCCAGCAACTGGGGACAGCCCCGGGAAGGCTACACCTTC	CASNWGQPREGYTF
TRBV11-2	TRBJ2-1	TRBD2	TGTGCCAGCAGCGTTAGCGGGAGAGTGTTCTATGAGCAGTTCTTC	CASSVSGRVFYEQFF
TRBV6-1	TRBJ2-5	TRBD1	TGTGCCAGCACCAGGGACAGGGGAAGAGAGACCCAGTACTTC	CASTRDRGRETQYF
TRBV27	TRBJ1-5	-	TGTGCCAGCGGATTCAGGGATCAGCCCCAGCATTTT	CASGFRDQPQHF
TRBV5-6	TRBJ1-1	-	TGTGCCAGCAGCTTGGCGAACACCGAAGCTTTCTTT	CASSLANTEAFF
TRBV15	TRBJ1-5	TRBD1	TGTGCCACCAGCACCCTGAGACAGGGCCTCAATCAGCCCCAGCATTTT	CATSTLRQGLNQPQHF
TRBV7-9	TRBJ2-6	-	TGTGCCAGCAGCGCAGGGGACATCCGCAGCTCTGGGGCCAACGTCCTGACTTTC	CASSAGDIRSSGANVLTF
TRBV6-6	TRBJ2-1	-	TGTGCCAGCAGTTACGGGCAGGGTGGAAATGAGCAGTTCTTC	CASSYGQGGNEQFF
TRBV7-9	TRBJ1-5	TRBD1	TGTGCCACCGGGACAGGGGAAAATCAGCCCCAGCATTTT	CATGTGENQPQHF
TRBV5-1	TRBJ2-1	-	TGCGCCAGCAGCGGCGGGATCTACAATGAGCAGTTCTTC	CASSGGIYNEQFF
TRBV7-2	TRBJ2-2	-	TGTGCCAGCAAGAGGGAACGGTGGGGCACCGGGGAGCTGTTTTTT	CASKRERWGTGELFF
TRBV14	TRBJ1-4	-	TGTGCCAGCAGCCAAGATAACAGGCAGAATGAAAAACTGTTTTTT	CASSQDNRQNEKLFF
TRBV2	TRBJ2-4	-	TGTGCCAGCAGTGAACCTAGAATGGTACACATTCAGTACTTC	CASSEPRMVHIQYF
TRBV29-1	TRBJ1-2	TRBD1	TGCAGCGTTGAAGGGACAGGGACTACTAACGGCTACACCTTC	CSVEGTGTTNGYTF
TRBV5-1	TRBJ1-2	-	TGCGCCAGCAGCCCAGGGATCGACTATGGCTACACCTTC	CASSPGIDYGYTF
TRBV7-9	TRBJ1-1	-	TGTGCCAGCAGCTTACTCCGACAGGCGGGCACTGAAGCTTTCTTT	CASSLLRQAGTEAFF
TRBV6-1	TRBJ1-5	TRBD1	TGTGCCAGCAGAGGGGACAGTCGTTCTAATCAGCCCCAGCATTTT	CASRGDSRSNQPQHF
TRBV6-1	TRBJ2-2	TRBD2	TGTGCCAGCAGCGAGCGGGGCCCTGTCACCGGGGAGCTGTTTTTT	CASSERGPVTGELFF
TRBV7-8	TRBJ2-7	-	TGTGCCAGCAGCGCCCTCGGGGTCACCTACGAGCAGTACTTC	CASSALGVTYEQYF
TRBV9	TRBJ1-3	TRBD1	TGTGCCAGCAGCCCACGACAGGGTGATTCTGGAAACACCATATATTTT	CASSPRQGDSGNTIYF
TRBV5-1	TRBJ2-5	-	TGCGCCAGCAGCTTGGTGGTGGGACTCCAAGAGACCCAGTACTTC	CASSLVVGLQETQYF
TRBV7-2	TRBJ2-7	TRBD2	TGTGCCAGCAGCTCCCGACGGGAGGGCTTTCTTCATACCTACGAGCAGTACTTC	CASSSRREGFLHTYEQYF
TRBV13	TRBJ2-7	TRBD1	TGTGCCAGCAGCTTAGGCCAGGGGGTACACGAGCAGTACTTC	CASSLGQGVHEQYF
TRBV27	TRBJ2-4	-	TGTGCCAGCAGTCCAATTAGCAGCAAAAACATTCAGTACTTC	CASSPISSKNIQYF
TRBV19	TRBJ2-6	-	TGTGCCAGTAGTAGGGCCGGAAACTCTGGGGCCAACGTCCTGACTTTC	CASSRAGNSGANVLTF